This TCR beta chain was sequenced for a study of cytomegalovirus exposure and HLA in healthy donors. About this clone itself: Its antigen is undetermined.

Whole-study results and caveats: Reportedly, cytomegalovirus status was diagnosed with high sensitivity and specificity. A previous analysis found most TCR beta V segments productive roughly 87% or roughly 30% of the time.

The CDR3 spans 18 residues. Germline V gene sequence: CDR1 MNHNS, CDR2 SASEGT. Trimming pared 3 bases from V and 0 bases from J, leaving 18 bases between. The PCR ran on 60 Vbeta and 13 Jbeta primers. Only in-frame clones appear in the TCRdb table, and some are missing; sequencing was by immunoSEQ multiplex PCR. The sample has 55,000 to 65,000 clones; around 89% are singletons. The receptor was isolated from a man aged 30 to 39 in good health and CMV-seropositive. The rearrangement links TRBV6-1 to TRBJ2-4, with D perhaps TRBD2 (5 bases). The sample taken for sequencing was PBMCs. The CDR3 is CASSEEAPIPLAKNIQYF. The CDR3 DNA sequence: TGTGCCAGCAGTGAGGAGGCTCCGATTCCCTTAGCCAAAAACATTCAGTACTTC.